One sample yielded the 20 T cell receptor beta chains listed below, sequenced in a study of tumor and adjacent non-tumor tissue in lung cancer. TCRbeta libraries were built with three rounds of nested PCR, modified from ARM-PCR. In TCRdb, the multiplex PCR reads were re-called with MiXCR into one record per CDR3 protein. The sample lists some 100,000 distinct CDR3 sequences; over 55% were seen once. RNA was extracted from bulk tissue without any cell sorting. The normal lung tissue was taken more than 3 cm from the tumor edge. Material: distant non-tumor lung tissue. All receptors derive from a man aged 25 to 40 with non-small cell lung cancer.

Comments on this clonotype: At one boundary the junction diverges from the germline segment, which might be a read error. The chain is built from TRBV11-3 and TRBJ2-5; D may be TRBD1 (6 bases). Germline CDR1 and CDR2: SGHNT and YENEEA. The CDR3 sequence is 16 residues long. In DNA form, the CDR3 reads TGTGCCAGCAATTCGAGGACAGAAACTGTCCAAGAGATCCAGTACTTC. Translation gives CASNSRTETVQEIQYF.

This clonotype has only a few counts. CDR3 coding DNA: TGCGCCAGCAGCTTGTCGGGGCTGGGCAATCAGCCCCAGCATTTT. Its translation: CASSLSGLGNQPQHF. The rearrangement uses TRBV5-1 and TRBJ1-5, with a weak D call TRBD1 (5 bases). The V gene's germline CDR1 is SGHRS and CDR2 YFSETQ. Trimming stripped 1 base from V and 2 bases from J, with 10 bases between. The CDR3 has 15 amino acids.

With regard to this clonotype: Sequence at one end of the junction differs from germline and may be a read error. DNA for the CDR3: TGTGCCAGCATCCCAGGACTAGCGAACGCCGGGGGGCTGTTTTTT. This gives the protein CASIPGLANAGGLFF. The chain combines TRBV11-2 with TRBJ2-2; 9 bases align to TRBD2. Germline V lookup: CDR1 SGHAT, CDR2 FQNNGV. The CDR3 runs 15 residues.

The CDR3 DNA sequence: TGTGCTAGCGCGACCCAGTTCGGAGATGAAAAACTGTTTTTT. Protein sequence: CASATQFGDEKLFF. This rearrangement joins TRBV11-2 to TRBJ1-4; D remains ambiguous. The CDR3 runs 14 residues. The germline CDR1 and CDR2 sequences are SGHAT and FQNNGV. Complete variable domain (other parts from reference TRBV11-2 and TRBJ1-4): EAGVAQSPRYKIIEKRQSVAFWCNPISGHATLYWYQQILGQGPKLLIQFQNNGVVDDSQLPKDRFSAERLKGVDSTLKIQPAKLEDSAVYLCASATQFGDEKLFFGSGTQLSVL.

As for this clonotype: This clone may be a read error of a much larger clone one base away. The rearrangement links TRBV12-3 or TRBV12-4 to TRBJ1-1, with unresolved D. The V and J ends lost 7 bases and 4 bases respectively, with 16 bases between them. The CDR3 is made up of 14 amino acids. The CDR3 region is CASTLREGGTEAFF. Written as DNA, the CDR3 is TGTGCCAGCACTCTTCGGGAGGGAGGCACTGAAGCTTTCTTT.

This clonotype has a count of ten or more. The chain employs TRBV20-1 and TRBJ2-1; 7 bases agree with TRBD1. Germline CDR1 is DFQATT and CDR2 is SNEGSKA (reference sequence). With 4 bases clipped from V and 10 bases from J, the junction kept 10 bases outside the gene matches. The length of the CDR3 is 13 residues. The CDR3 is CSAISTGPHEQFF. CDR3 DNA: TGCAGTGCTATCTCGACAGGGCCACACGAGCAGTTCTTC.

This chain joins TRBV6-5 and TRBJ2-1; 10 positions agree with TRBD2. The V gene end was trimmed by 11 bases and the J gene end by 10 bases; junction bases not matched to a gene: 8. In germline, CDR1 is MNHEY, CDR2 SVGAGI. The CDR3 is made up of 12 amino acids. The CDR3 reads CAGNVSGGEQFF. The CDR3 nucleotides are TGTGCCGGCAATGTTAGCGGGGGGGAGCAGTTCTTC.

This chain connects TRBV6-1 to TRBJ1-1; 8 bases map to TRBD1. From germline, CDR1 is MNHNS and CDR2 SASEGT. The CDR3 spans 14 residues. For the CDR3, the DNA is TGTACTAGCAGTGAAACTCTAGGGACAGGAAGGGCTTTCTTT. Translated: CTSSETLGTGRAFF.

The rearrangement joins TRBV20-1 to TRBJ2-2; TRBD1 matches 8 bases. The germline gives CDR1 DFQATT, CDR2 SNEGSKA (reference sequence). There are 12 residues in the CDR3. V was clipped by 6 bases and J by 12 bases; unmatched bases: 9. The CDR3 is CSAQGGTRKLFF. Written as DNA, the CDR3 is TGCAGTGCACAGGGGGGCACCAGGAAGCTGTTTTTT.

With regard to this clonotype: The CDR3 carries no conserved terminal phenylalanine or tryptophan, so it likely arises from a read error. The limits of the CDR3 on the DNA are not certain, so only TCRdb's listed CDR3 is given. The CDR3 sequence: CSTSDSRVYGYNL. The V call is TRBV29-1, the J call TRBJ1-2; the table names TRBD1, a call not compared with the DNA. The CDR3 numbers 13 amino acids, ends counted. Germline V CDR1 and CDR2: SQVTM, ANQGSEA.

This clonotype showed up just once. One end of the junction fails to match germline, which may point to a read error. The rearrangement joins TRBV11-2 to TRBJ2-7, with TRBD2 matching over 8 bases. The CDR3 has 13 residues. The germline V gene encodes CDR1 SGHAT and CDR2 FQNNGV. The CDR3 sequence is CTSSLASGYEQYF. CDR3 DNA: TGTACCAGCAGCTTGGCTAGCGGGTACGAGCAGTACTTC. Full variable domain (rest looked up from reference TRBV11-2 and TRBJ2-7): EAGVAQSPRYKIIEKRQSVAFWCNPISGHATLYWYQQILGQGPKLLIQFQNNGVVDDSQLPKDRFSAERLKGVDSTLKIQPAKLEDSAVYLCTSSLASGYEQYFGPGTRLTVT.

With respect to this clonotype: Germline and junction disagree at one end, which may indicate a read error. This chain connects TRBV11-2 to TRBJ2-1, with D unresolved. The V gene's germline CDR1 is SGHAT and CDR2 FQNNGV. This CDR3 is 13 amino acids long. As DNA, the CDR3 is TGTGCCATCAGCTTAGTATCGGCAAATGAGCAGTTCTTC. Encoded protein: CAISLVSANEQFF.

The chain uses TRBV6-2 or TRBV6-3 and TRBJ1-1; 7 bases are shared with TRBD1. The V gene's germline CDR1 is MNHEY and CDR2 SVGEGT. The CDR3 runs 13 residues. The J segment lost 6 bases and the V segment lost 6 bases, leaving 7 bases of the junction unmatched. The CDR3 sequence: CASRGDSHSEAFF. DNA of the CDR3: TGTGCCAGCAGGGGGGACAGCCATTCTGAAGCTTTCTTT.

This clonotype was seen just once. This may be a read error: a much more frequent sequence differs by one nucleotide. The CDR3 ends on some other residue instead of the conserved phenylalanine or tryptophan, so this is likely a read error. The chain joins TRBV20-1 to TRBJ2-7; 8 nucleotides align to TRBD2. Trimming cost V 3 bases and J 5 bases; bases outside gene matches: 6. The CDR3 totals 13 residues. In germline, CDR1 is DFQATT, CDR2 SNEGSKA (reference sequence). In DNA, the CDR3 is TGCAGTGCTAGTCGGCTAGCGGGTGACGAGCAGTACTCC. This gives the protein CSASRLAGDEQYS.

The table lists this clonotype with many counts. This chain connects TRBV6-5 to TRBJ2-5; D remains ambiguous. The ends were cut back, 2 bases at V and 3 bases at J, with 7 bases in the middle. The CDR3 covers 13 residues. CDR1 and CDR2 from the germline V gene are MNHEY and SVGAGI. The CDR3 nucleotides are TGTGCCAGCAGTTACCCGTACGAAGAGACCCAGTACTTC. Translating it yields CASSYPYEETQYF.

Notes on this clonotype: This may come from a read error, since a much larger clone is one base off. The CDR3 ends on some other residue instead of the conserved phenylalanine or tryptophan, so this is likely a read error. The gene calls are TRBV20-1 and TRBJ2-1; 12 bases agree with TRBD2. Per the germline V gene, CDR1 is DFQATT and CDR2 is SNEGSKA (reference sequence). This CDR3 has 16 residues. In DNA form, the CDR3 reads TGCAATGCTAGGGGCTTGACTAGCGGGAGCGTCTATGAGCAGTTCCTC. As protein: CNARGLTSGSVYEQFL.

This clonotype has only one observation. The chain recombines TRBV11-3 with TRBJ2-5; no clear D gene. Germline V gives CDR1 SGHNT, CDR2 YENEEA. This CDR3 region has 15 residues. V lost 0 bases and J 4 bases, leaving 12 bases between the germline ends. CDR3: CASSLEAEGLETQYF. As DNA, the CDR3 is TGTGCCAGCAGCTTAGAGGCGGAAGGGCTAGAGACCCAGTACTTC. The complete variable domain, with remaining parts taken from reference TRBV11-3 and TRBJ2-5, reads EAGVVQSPRYKIIEKKQPVAFWCNPISGHNTLYWYLQNLGQGPELLIRYENEEAVDDSQLPKDRFSAERLKGVDSTLKIQPAELGDSAVYLCASSLEAEGLETQYFGPGTRLLVL.

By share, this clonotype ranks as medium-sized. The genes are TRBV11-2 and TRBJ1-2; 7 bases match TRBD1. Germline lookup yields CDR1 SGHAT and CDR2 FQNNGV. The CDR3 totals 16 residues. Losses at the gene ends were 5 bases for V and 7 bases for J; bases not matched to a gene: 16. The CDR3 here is CASSPPDRAPPLGYTF. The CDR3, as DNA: TGTGCCAGCAGCCCCCCCGACAGGGCCCCTCCCCTTGGCTACACCTTC.

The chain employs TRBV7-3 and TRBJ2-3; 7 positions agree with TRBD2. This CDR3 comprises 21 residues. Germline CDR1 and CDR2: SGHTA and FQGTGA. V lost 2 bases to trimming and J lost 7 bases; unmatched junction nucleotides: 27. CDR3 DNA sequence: TGTGCCAGCAGCTTACTCCCCCCCCAGGGAGGGACGGGAGGAGGAAGTAATACGCAGTATTTT. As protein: CASSLLPPQGGTGGGSNTQYF.

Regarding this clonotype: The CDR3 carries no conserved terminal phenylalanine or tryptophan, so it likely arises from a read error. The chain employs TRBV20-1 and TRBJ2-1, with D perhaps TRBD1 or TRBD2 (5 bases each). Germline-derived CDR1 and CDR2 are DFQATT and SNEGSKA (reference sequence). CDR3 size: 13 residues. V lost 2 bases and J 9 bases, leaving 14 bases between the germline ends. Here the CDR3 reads CSARRGSGSEQFL. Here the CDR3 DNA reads TGCAGTGCTAGACGGGGCTCAGGGAGTGAGCAGTTCCTC.